This entry is about one T cell receptor (beta chain). J gave up 7 bases and V 4 bases, and 13 bases lay outside the gene matches. The CDR3 length is 16 residues. Germline V lookup: CDR1 SGHRS, CDR2 YFSETQ. The sample originates from a study of blood T cell repertoires in COVID-19. Looking at the study overall: The origin of the acute and convalescent COVID-19 samples was the United States, Italy and Spain.

Clones were read by immunoSEQ multiplex PCR, and TCRdb kept only the in-frame ones, dropping some. Of around 120,000 clones listed, approximately 90% are singletons. Sequencing was performed on peripheral blood. The source of this sequence is a human donor with active COVID-19. The donor label of this sample is uncertain. The rearrangement links TRBV5-1 to TRBJ2-1; 8 nucleotides match TRBD1. The CDR3 nucleotides read TGCGCCAGCAGCCAATTGGGGCAGACAGGGGTTAATGAGCAGTTCTTC. As protein: CASSQLGQTGVNEQFF.